The present TCR beta chain was sequenced within a study of T cell changes during pregnancy in multiple sclerosis. Repertoires were generated with immunoSEQ multiplex PCR, while TCRdb's copy carries only in-frame clones and drops some. The sample includes tens of thousands of clones, 90% of them seen just once. The receptor was isolated from a female donor with multiple sclerosis, enrolled in a pregnancy study. Sample: CD8+ T cells from peripheral blood mononuclear cells, taken before pregnancy.

The chain's CDR3 is CASSRDRGQNTEAFF. The DNA for the CDR3 is TGTGCCAGTAGTAGAGACAGGGGCCAGAACACTGAAGCTTTCTTT. This rearrangement joins TRBV19 to TRBJ1-1, with 8 bases lining up with TRBD1. Trimming removed 4 bases from V and 1 base from J; junction bases left unmatched: 5. The CDR3 sequence is 15 residues long. Germline V gene lookup returns CDR1 LNHDA and CDR2 SQIVND (reference sequence).